Described below is a single TCR beta chain sequence and its context. The clone's antigen remains unknown. No much larger clonotype is one base removed from it; base qualities were not supplied. The CDR3 regions of human TCRbeta chains were analyzed by immunosequencing. As for how the authors treated the data: Repertoire TCRs were checked for matches against a reference library of SARS-CoV-2-specific TCRs that had been generated using the MIRA antigen-specificity platform. Breadth was defined as the fraction of unique TCRs that were SARS-CoV-2-associated. Depth was defined as the fraction of total T cells that were SARS-CoV-2-associated. Using the MIRA data, each spike-specific TCR was assigned both to the spike region to which the TCR was reactive and to a CD4 or CD8 class. Log10-transformed breadth and depth values were compared by one-way ANOVA with Sidak's multiple comparisons tests. TCRdb re-hosts the immuneACCESS table, in-frame sequences only. Its copies lack some clones; in the studies checked, an unresolved V gene accounts for under half of them, and the cause for the rest is not known. V and J calls and clone size come straight from that table; D and trimming were deduced from the DNA. The table for this sample lists about 160,000 clones; around 90% of them were counted only once. The ten largest clones capture under 2.5% of the sample.

The meaning of the sample's time point label: baseline before first vaccination. Vaccinee samples were obtained from the UK trials COV001 and COV002, which included a single-blind randomized controlled phase 2/3 trial of AZD1222 (ChAdOx1 nCoV-19) in healthy adults. For TCRbeta chain sequencing, PBMC samples were collected from trial participants at day 0 and at day 28 after the second dose. The sample originates from a study of T cell responses to AZD1222 COVID-19 vaccine (dated by TCRdb to about 2021). Regarding the research as a whole: AZD1222 recipients whose second dose came at about 4 weeks and those whose second dose came at about 12 weeks were combined into one group, since spike-specific TCR depth and breadth did not differ between the two schedules. Trial participants were enrolled by age into 18-55, 56-69 and 70-plus year subgroups, with roughly 150, 30 and 60 TCR-sequenced participants respectively. TCR sequencing covered roughly 230 trial participants: 207 given two doses of AZD1222 and about 26 given two doses of MenACWY control vaccine.

What the work shows at the level of the full study, not this receptor alone: A significant rise in spike-specific TCR breadth and depth was observed after two AZD1222 doses relative to day 0 and relative to MenACWY recipients. Conclusions about previously exposed vaccinees were limited because only six AZD1222 recipients were SARS-CoV-2 seropositive at baseline. The 56-69-year group was small, and its depth increase did not reach significance, likely because of low power. Epitopes outside the regions mutated in the B.1.351 and B.1.1.7 variants were reportedly recognized by nearly half of the unique spike-specific TCRs. CD4 TCRs associated with the vaccine covered the entire spike protein, and the dominant responses were in regions 160-218 and 743-854. Participants were mostly white British, with more females than males. The authors suggested clonal diversity may have been underestimated. Because no samples from the day 14 peak response were available, repertoires could be characterized only after the peak T cell response.

The specimen comprised peripheral blood, sampled on day 0 of AZD1222 vaccination. The receptor comes from an adult in good health.

The CDR3 region has the sequence CASRGNQPQHF. The sequenced DNA: TGTGCCAGCAGGGGCAATCAGCCCCAGCATTTT. The rearrangement combines TRBV2 with TRBJ1-5; the D gene is not confidently resolved. The germline V gene provides CDR1 SNHLY and CDR2 FYNNEI. The CDR3 runs 11 residues from the cysteine to the phenylalanine. Only the CDR3 region is kept as DNA, spanning 33 bases read in frame from base 1. Relative to germline, V is 6 bases shorter and J is 2 bases shorter, with 2 bases between their ends.